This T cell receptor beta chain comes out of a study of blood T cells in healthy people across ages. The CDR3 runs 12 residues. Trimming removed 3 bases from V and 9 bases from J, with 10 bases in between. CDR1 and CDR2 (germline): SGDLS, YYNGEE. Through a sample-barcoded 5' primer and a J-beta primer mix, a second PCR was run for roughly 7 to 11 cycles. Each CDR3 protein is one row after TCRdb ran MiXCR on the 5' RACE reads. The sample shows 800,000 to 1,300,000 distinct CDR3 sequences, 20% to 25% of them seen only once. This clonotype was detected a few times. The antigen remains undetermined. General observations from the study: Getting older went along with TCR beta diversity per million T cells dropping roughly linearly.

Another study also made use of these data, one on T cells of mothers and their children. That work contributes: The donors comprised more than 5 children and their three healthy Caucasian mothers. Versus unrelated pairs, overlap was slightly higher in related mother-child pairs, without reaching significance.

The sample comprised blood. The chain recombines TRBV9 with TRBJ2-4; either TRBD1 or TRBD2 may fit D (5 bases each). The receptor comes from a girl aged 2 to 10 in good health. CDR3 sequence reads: CASSALRGIQYF. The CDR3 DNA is TGTGCCAGCAGCGCTTTGAGGGGCATTCAGTACTTC.